Below, one TCR beta chain is given with its context. As yet, its antigen is unknown. In the same sample, other DNA sequences code for this CDR3. Trimming removed 2 bases at V and 0 bases at J, with 4 bases between. CDR3 length: 13 amino acids. Germline V gene sequence: CDR1 SEHNR, CDR2 FQNEAQ (reference sequence). Cryopreserved PBMCs provided roughly 2 micrograms of genomic DNA for the TCR beta libraries. The table came from immunoSEQ multiplex PCR; TCRdb's copy has only in-frame clones and leaves some out. The table includes more than 200,000 clones, just over 70% detected once. This sample is part of a study of cytotoxic CD8 clonotypes in ibrutinib-treated CLL. Study-wide background: Patient counts were 11 relapsed/refractory, over 14 treatment-naive and some 17 IGHV unmutated. Study-level results: Baseline clonality, above age-matched healthy donor levels, tracked circulating CD8+ T-cell counts.

This chain joins TRBV7-9 and TRBJ1-1; the D is unclear. This specimen was PBMCs, taken after 12 months of ibrutinib treatment. The receptor was isolated from a human donor with chronic lymphocytic leukemia. The CDR3 protein is CASSLLMNTEAFF. The DNA of the CDR3 is TGTGCCAGCAGCTTACTGATGAACACTGAAGCTTTCTTT.